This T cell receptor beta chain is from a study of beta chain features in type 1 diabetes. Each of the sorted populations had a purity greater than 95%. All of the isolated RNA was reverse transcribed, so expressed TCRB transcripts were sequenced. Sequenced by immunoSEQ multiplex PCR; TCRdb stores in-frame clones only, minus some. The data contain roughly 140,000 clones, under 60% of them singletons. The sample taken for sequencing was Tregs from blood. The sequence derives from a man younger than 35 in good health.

The CDR3 region is CASLGTGRDEQYF. For the CDR3, the DNA is TGTGCCAGCTTAGGGACAGGACGAGATGAGCAGTACTTC. The V call is TRBV18, the J call TRBJ2-5; the match to TRBD1 covers 8 bases. CDR1 KGHSH and CDR2 LQKENI come from the germline V gene. V lost 7 bases, J lost 11 bases, and 12 bases stayed unmatched. The CDR3 contains 13 residues.